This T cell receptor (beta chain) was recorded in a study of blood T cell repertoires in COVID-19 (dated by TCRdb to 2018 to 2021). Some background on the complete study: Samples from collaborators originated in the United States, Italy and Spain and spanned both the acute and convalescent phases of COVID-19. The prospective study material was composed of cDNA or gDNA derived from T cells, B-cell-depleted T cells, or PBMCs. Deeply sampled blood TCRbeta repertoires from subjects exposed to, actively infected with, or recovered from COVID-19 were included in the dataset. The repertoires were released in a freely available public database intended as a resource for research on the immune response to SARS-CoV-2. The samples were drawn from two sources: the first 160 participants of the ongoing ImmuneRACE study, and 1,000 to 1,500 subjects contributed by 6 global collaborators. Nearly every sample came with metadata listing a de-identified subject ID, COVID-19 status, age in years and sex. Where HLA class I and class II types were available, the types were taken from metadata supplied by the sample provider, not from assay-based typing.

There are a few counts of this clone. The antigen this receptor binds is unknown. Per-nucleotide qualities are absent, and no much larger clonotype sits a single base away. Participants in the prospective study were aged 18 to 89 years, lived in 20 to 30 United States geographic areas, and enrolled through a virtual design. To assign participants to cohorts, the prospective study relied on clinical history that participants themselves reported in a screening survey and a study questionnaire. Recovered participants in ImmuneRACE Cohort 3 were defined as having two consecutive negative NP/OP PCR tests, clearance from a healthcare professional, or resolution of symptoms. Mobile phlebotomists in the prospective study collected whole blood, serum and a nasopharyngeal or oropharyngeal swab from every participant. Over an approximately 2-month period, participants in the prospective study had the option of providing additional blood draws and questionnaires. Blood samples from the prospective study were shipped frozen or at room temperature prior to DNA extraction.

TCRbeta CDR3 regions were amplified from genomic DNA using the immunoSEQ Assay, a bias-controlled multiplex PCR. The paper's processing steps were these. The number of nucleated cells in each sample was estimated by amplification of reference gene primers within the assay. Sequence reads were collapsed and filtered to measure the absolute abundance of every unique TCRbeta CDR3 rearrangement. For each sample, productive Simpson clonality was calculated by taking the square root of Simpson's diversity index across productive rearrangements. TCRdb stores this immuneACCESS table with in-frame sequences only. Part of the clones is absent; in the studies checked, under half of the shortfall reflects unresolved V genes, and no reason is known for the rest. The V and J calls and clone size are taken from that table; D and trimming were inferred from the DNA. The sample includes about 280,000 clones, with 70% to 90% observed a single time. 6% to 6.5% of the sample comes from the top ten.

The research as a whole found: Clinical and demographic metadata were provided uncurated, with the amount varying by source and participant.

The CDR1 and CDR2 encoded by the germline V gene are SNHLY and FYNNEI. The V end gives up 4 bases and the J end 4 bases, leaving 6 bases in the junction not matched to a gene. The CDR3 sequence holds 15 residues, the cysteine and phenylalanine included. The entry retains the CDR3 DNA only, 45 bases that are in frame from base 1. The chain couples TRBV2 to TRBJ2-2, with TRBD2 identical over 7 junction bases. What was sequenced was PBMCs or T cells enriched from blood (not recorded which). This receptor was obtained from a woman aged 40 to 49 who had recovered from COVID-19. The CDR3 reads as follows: CASSAYGGSTGELFF. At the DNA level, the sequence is TGTGCCAGCAGTGCTTACGGGGGGTCCACCGGGGAGCTGTTTTTT.